There are many counts of the clone carrying this T cell receptor (beta chain). What it binds is not known. These data are taken from a study of T cells after yellow fever vaccination. Study at large: Researchers used SMART-Seq v4 Ultra Low Input to prepare fractions that had low cell numbers. General study findings and limits: After the booster, approximately 96% of CD4 and approximately 90% of CD8 primary-response clones were re-detected. From the bulk population, abundant clonotypes could contaminate and appear within FACS-sorted repertoires.

They built TCR cDNA with 5'RACE template switching, a step that put in a universal primer site and UMIs. MiXCR was run by TCRdb on the 5' RACE reads, yielding one entry per CDR3 protein. Found here are some 320,000 distinct CDR3 sequences, 8.7% of them singletons; the top ten hold 3% to 4%. V was clipped by 0 bases and J by 6 bases, with 9 bases between them. The CDR3 contains 14 residues. Germline V gene lookup returns CDR1 KGHDR and CDR2 SFDVKD. The specimen was CD4+ T cells sorted from PBMCs, collected 5 days after the yellow fever booster vaccination. The V and J genes are TRBV24-1 and TRBJ2-3, with a possible D match to TRBD2 (5 bases). The receptor's source is a man aged 18 to 35 who received the YFV17D yellow fever vaccine. DNA of the CDR3: TGTGCCACCAGTGATTTGCTTGCGGGTGATACGCAGTATTTT. Translation: CATSDLLAGDTQYF.